A selection of T cell receptor beta chains follows, all from one sample in a study of shared clonotypes between healthy human individuals. The protocol was immunoSEQ multiplex PCR, while the TCRdb copy is restricted to in-frame clones and leaves out a portion. There are about 1.4 million clones in the sample; 96% occur only once, and approximately 1.2% lies in the top ten. Sequencing was done on a sample of naive CD4+ T cells sorted from blood. Receptor source: a man under 40 in good health. CDR3s leave out the opening cysteine and the closing phenylalanine or tryptophan.

TRBJ2-2 | TRBV5-1 | 11 | ASSYNGAGELF
TRBJ1-1 | TRBV30 | 13 | AWSVDELLNTEAF
TRBJ2-7 | TRBV5-1 | 13 | ASSLGRASSYEQY
TRBJ2-7 | TRBV6-1 | 12 | ASSSGRSSYEQY
TRBJ2-7 | TRBV19 | 9 | ASSTLGEQY
TRBJ1-4 | TRBV28 | 11 | ASSLALNEKLF
TRBJ2-1 | TRBV4-3 | 12 | ASSQDARRVVQF
TRBJ1-2 | TRBV7-9 | 12 | ASSLATVNYGYT
TRBJ2-1 | TRBV9 | 14 | ASSVLQGLRYNEQF
TRBJ2-5 | TRBV9 | 11 | ASSVEGLETQY
TRBJ2-3 | TRBV9 | 12 | ASSVFMEEAPQY
TRBJ1-1 | TRBV7-3 | 11 | ASGQGGGTEAF
TRBJ1-1 | TRBV6-5 | 12 | ASSYSVVNTEAF
TRBJ2-2 | TRBV5-4 | 13 | ASSLSGANTGELF
TRBJ2-5 | TRBV28 | 12 | ASTTGAQPWSQY
TRBJ1-5 | TRBV6-1 | 13 | ASSEGSYSNQPQH
TRBJ2-2 | TRBV28 | 11 | ASCAPNTGELF
TRBJ1-5 | TRBV6-1 | 12 | ASSVQDSNQPQH
TRBJ1-5 | TRBV5-5 | 14 | ASSLTAFPSNQPQH
TRBJ2-2 | TRBV11-2 | 13 | ASSSGIYNTGELF
TRBJ1-4 | TRBV5-1 | 11 | ASSSGPTEKLF
TRBJ1-2 | TRBV4-3 | 15 | ASSQDRFTGRVYGYT
TRBJ2-3 | TRBV5-4 | 12 | ASSPEGRADTQY
TRBJ1-5 | TRBV18 | 12 | ASSLGQEQQPQH
TRBJ2-7 | TRBV11-2 | 14 | ASSLDQLAGGREQY
TRBJ2-1 | TRBV5-1 | 14 | ASSRNPSGSGNEQF
TRBJ2-5 | TRBV5-1 | 15 | ASSLVPLVVQEGTQY
TRBJ2-3 | TRBV6-1 | 10 | ASKAYADTQY
TRBJ2-7 | TRBV6-5 | 13 | ASSYQETGPYEQY
TRBJ1-1 | TRBV10-3 | 14 | AIRPGQGSGNTEAF
TRBJ1-3 | TRBV29-1 | 11 | SVESGGANTIY
TRBJ1-5 | TRBV19 | 11 | ASTLTGNQPQH
TRBJ1-1 | TRBV13 | 12 | ASSLGRRVTEAF
TRBJ2-2 | TRBV19 | 12 | ASGILGGTGELF
TRBJ2-1 | TRBV2 | 11 | ASSEARYNEQF
TRBJ2-7 | TRBV19 | 12 | ASKLDRVANEQY
TRBJ2-5 | TRBV27 | 11 | ASSPMVWQTQY
TRBJ1-2 | TRBV2 | 11 | ASRRAGNYGYT
TRBJ2-7 | TRBV6-1 | 14 | ASSEALRLASYEQY
TRBJ2-3 | TRBV18 | 13 | ASSPMGQGADTQY
TRBJ2-1 | TRBV12-5 | 16 | ASGTTGLAGVEDNEQF
TRBJ1-5 | TRBV7-8 | 13 | ASSLGAGSNQPQH
TRBJ2-5 | TRBV2 | 15 | ASRLLAGGALRETQY
TRBJ2-5 | TRBV12-2 | 12 | ASRYDCKQETQY
TRBJ2-5 | TRBV6-1 | 11 | ASSRQYQETQY
TRBJ1-1 | TRBV29-1 | 9 | SERTGFRAF
TRBJ2-2 | TRBV7-8 | 16 | ASGTGTSLAQNTGELF
TRBJ2-3 | TRBV4-3 | 14 | ASSQRGGNGADTQY
TRBJ2-7 | TRBV2 | 12 | ASSEVEGEGEQY
TRBJ2-7 | TRBV5-4 | 12 | ASSFGGSSYEQY
TRBJ2-1 | TRBV6-5 | 9 | ASESYNEQF
TRBJ2-7 | TRBV9 | 14 | ASSVATGQGIYEQY